This TCR beta chain was documented in a study of blood T cell repertoires in COVID-19. Overall study context: Acute-phase and convalescent COVID-19 samples originated in the United States, Italy and Spain. T cells, B-cell-depleted T cells, or PBMCs supplied cDNA or gDNA.

In the source study's methods: The assay estimated nucleated cells by amplifying reference gene primers. Measured with immunoSEQ multiplex PCR; TCRdb has only the in-frame clones, and not every one. D and trimming come from the DNA, and the V and J calls and clone size come from that table. The repertoire includes 150,000 to 200,000 clones, just over 90% of them detected once, and more than 2% sits in the top ten. The ends were cut back, 4 bases at V and 6 bases at J, with 21 bases in the middle. The CDR3 extends over 17 amino acids. The sequencing input was peripheral blood. V and J are TRBV23-1 and TRBJ1-4, with D unresolved. TRBV23-1 belongs to the ORF category, with a function that is uncertain. The origin of this receptor is a man in his late teens or twenties with acute or convalescent COVID-19. The CDR3 spells CASSPRTLSRLDEKLFF. DNA for the CDR3: TGCGCCAGCAGTCCAAGGACTCTTTCGAGGCTAGATGAAAAACTGTTTTTT.